This TCR beta chain was identified in a study of tumor-infiltrating lymphocytes in primary liver carcinoma. As to this clonotype: The antigen is undetermined.

Unsorted bulk tissue (roughly 17-33 mg) underwent RNA and DNA co-extraction. The patients carried chronic HBV infection and had received no treatment. Five separate regions were sampled from each tumor. Overall study findings and caveats: Relative to blood, tumors carried a significantly larger fraction of the repertoire in their top 250 clones (p = 0.039).

From roughly 500 ng total RNA, TCR beta cDNA was generated with a primer in the constant region. ARM-PCR, slightly modified, supplied the TCR beta libraries through three nested multiplex PCR rounds. Running approximately 10 cycles apiece, the first two PCR rounds relied on TRBV1-TRBV30 forward primers together with a C-beta reverse primer. Each CDR3 protein is one row after TCRdb ran MiXCR on the multiplex PCR reads. The sample carries approximately 100,000 distinct CDR3 sequences, about 62% recorded once. CDR3 length equals 15 residues. Germline values: CDR1 SGHDN, CDR2 FVKESK. Trimming pared 8 bases from V and 2 bases from J, leaving 19 bases between.

The chain carries TRBV14 and TRBJ2-7, with a tentative D call TRBD2 (6 bases). This TCR came from a woman aged 55-75 years with primary liver carcinoma and hepatitis B virus infection. The sample consisted of liver tumor tissue from sampling region 2. As to subset: tumor region T2, inferior pole. The CDR3 nucleotides are TGTGCCAGCTCCCACAAACTGGCGGGGACCTACGAGCAGTACTTC. Amino acid sequence: CASSHKLAGTYEQYF.